This TCR beta chain was sequenced for a study of PD-L1 blockade in urothelial cancer. Per germline, CDR1 SQVTM and CDR2 ANQGSEA. V dropped 6 bases and J dropped 7; count of bases not matched to a gene: 11. This CDR3 has 14 residues. TCRdb keeps only in-frame clones here, not all; method: immunoSEQ multiplex PCR. The profile covers approximately 45,000 clones, with roughly four fifths appearing a single time and 1.5% to 2% taken by the ten largest. Time point reported: pretreatment peripheral blood. This receptor was identified in a man aged 45 to 65 with urothelial cancer. The rearrangement uses TRBV29-1 and TRBJ1-4; 7 bases are a match to TRBD1. The sequenced sample was PBMCs, obtained around atezolizumab (anti-PD-L1) treatment. CDR3 nucleotide sequence: TGCAGCGTCCTACCATGGGCAGGGGGTGAAAAACTGTTTTTT. Protein product: CSVLPWAGGEKLFF.